These 26 T cell receptor beta chains originate from one sample sequenced in a study of T cell responses to AZD1222 COVID-19 vaccine. Clones were read by immunoSEQ multiplex PCR, and TCRdb kept only the in-frame ones, dropping some. The table lists some 120,000 clones, more than 70% of them singletons, with 3.5% to 4.5% in the top ten. Material: peripheral blood, obtained 28 days after the second AZD1222 dose. These receptors all come from an adult who received the AZD1222 COVID-19 vaccine.

CDR3 sequence reads: CASSLHGNTEAFF. Written as DNA, the CDR3 is TGTGCCAGCAGTCTACACGGGAACACTGAAGCTTTCTTT. The V gene is TRBV27, the J gene TRBJ1-1, with D unclear. This CDR3 is 13 amino acids long. Germline CDR1 reads MNHEY; CDR2 reads SMNVEV (reference sequence). Trimming stripped 5 bases from V and 1 base from J, with 8 bases between.

V is TRBV5-1 and J is TRBJ1-4; D not certain. The CDR3 extends over 16 amino acids. Trimming took off 3 bases at V and 4 bases at J, with 16 bases between the two ends. Looked up from germline, CDR1 is SGHRS and CDR2 is YFSETQ. CDR3 loop: CASSYDTATFNEKLFF. CDR3 DNA sequence: TGCGCCAGCAGCTACGACACAGCGACATTTAATGAAAAACTGTTTTTT.

In its sample, this clone was seen a few times. DNA of the CDR3: TGTGCCAGCAGCTTAACTAGCGGGGGGCCGCGGTTCTACGAGCAGTACTTC. Translating gives CASSLTSGGPRFYEQYF. V usage is TRBV13 and J usage is TRBJ2-7; 12 bases are shared with TRBD2. Looked up from germline, CDR1 is PRHDT and CDR2 is FYEKMQ (reference sequence). The CDR3 totals 17 residues. Trimming removed 2 bases from V and 3 bases from J; junction bases left unmatched: 8. The whole variable domain, filled in from reference TRBV13 and TRBJ2-7, reads AAGVIQSPRHLIKEKRETATLKCYPIPRHDTVYWYQQGPGQDPQFLISFYEKMQSDKGSIPDRFSAQQFSDYHSELNMSSLELGDSALYFCASSLTSGGPRFYEQYFGPGTRLTVT.

This chain uses TRBV30 with TRBJ1-1; a possible D gene is TRBD1 (6 bases). CDR1 GTSNPN and CDR2 SVGIG come from the germline V gene (reference sequence). Trimming shortened V by 1 base and J by 1 base, and 10 bases separated the two germline ends. CDR3 length: 14 amino acids. The CDR3 DNA reads as TGTGCCTGGAGTGGGGGAGGGGGGAACACTGAAGCTTTCTTT. It is translated as CAWSGGGGNTEAFF.

V is TRBV9 and J is TRBJ1-2; D might be TRBD1 (6 bases). The CDR3 contains 14 residues. V lost 3 bases and J lost 11, with 20 bases in between. Germline CDR1 SGDLS, CDR2 YYNGEE. CDR3 protein: CASSGIQGLWAYTF. Written as DNA, the CDR3 is TGTGCCAGCAGCGGGATACAGGGCCTGTGGGCGTACACCTTC.

V and J are TRBV7-9 and TRBJ1-2; D is uncertain. Germline CDR1 is SEHNR and CDR2 is FQNEAQ (reference sequence). The V gene lost 5 bases and the J gene lost 7 bases, with 14 bases spanning the gap. CDR3 size: 13 residues. This CDR3 is CASSTGVSSGYTF. DNA of the CDR3: TGTGCCAGCAGCACCGGAGTATCTAGTGGCTACACCTTC.

This chain connects TRBV7-2 to TRBJ1-6; TRBD1 matches 7 bases. The CDR3 runs 14 residues. With V trimmed by 9 bases and J by 7 bases, 9 bases remained unmatched. Per the germline V gene, CDR1 is SGHTA and CDR2 is FQGNSA. Here the CDR3 DNA reads TGTGCCAGTAGCCCCGGGACAGAGAATTCACCCCTCCACTTT. It codes for CASSPGTENSPLHF. Variable domain in full (rest from reference TRBV7-2 and TRBJ1-6): GAGVSQSPSNKVTEKGKDVELRCDPISGHTALYWYRQSLGQGLEFLIYFQGNSAPDKSGLPSDRFSAERTGGSVSTLTIQRTQQEDSAVYLCASSPGTENSPLHFGNGTRLTVT.

This chain connects TRBV12-3 or TRBV12-4 to TRBJ1-2; a weak D match, TRBD1 (5 bases). V was shortened by 3 bases and J by 12 bases, with 14 bases between the two germline ends. The CDR3 totals 12 residues. The CDR3 nucleotides are TGTGCCAGCAGTTTCGGGCAGGGAGGTAACACCTTC. It codes for CASSFGQGGNTF.

Only one count was recorded for this clone. This chain connects TRBV28 to TRBJ2-5; TRBD2 matches at 7 bases. Germline V gene sequence: CDR1 MDHEN, CDR2 SYDVKM. V was pared by 7 bases and J by 4 bases, with 12 bases of the junction left unmatched. This CDR3 is built from 15 residues. CDR3 coding DNA: TGTGCCAGCACCCCCCGGGCGGGGGACTCAGAGACCCAGTACTTC. Residues: CASTPRAGDSETQYF.

This chain uses TRBV11-2 with TRBJ1-6; D gene ambiguous. Trimming removed 8 bases at V and 2 bases at J, with 13 bases between. In germline, CDR1 is SGHAT, CDR2 FQNNGV. The CDR3 length is 15 residues. The CDR3 here is CASLAATTYNSPLHF. The CDR3 DNA reads as TGTGCCAGCTTGGCCGCGACTACCTATAATTCACCCCTCCACTTT.

The chain has TRBV28 and TRBJ1-1, with TRBD1 matching over 7 bases. Germline assignment: CDR1 MDHEN and CDR2 SYDVKM. The CDR3 runs 15 residues. J lost 1 base, V lost 1 base, and 3 bases had no gene match. The CDR3 DNA reads TGTGCCAGCAGTTTATTCTACAGGGGGAACACTGAAGCTTTCTTT. Amino acid sequence: CASSLFYRGNTEAFF.

The chain joins TRBV2 to TRBJ1-1; perhaps TRBD1 as D (5 bases). This CDR3 region has 15 residues. With 7 bases removed from V and 2 bases from J, the gap between germline ends came to 17 bases. Per germline, CDR1 SNHLY and CDR2 FYNNEI. CDR3 in amino acids: CASNLGGAFNTEAFF. The CDR3 bases are TGTGCCAGCAATCTTGGAGGGGCCTTTAACACTGAAGCTTTCTTT.

The J gene is TRBJ1-2, the V gene TRBV3-1 (or the pseudogene TRBV3-2); maybe TRBD1 (6 bases). The germline CDR1 and CDR2 sequences are LGHDT and YNNKEL (reference sequence). The CDR3 extends over 13 amino acids. Trimming took 4 bases from V and 6 from J, leaving 12 bases between them. The CDR3 DNA sequence: TGTGCCAGCAGCCTAACAGGGAGGGATGGCTACACCTTC. The encoded protein is CASSLTGRDGYTF.

This clone was counted between two and nine times. The V and J genes are TRBV2 and TRBJ1-6; 9 nucleotides agree with TRBD1. CDR3 length: 14 amino acids. J gave up 9 bases and V 6 bases, and 6 bases lay outside the gene matches. CDR1 and CDR2 (germline): SNHLY, FYNNEI. CDR3 sequence reads: CASSVGQGPSPLHF. The CDR3 region has the DNA TGTGCCAGCAGCGTGGGACAGGGCCCTTCACCCCTCCACTTT.

This clone has a single count. The CDR3 spells CASTPGPPAGSRGSGNTIYF. The CDR3 bases are TGTGCCAGCACCCCCGGGCCCCCTGCGGGGAGCAGGGGGTCTGGAAACACCATATATTTT. V is TRBV7-4 and J is TRBJ1-3, with 7 bases fitting TRBD1. There are 20 residues in the CDR3. Per germline, CDR1 SGHVT and CDR2 SQSDAQ. Trimming removed 7 bases from V and 1 base from J; junction bases left unmatched: 22.

The rearrangement joins TRBV19 to TRBJ2-2; D is undetermined. CDR1 LNHDA and CDR2 SQIVND come from the germline V gene (reference sequence). V dropped 10 bases and J dropped 4 bases, with 16 bases sitting between them. The CDR3 contains 14 residues. The CDR3 nucleotides are TGTGCCACTTTAGGTTCTCTGGGCACCGGGGAGCTGTTTTTT. Translated, it gives CATLGSLGTGELFF. Using reference TRBV19 and TRBJ2-2 for the parts outside the CDR3, the full variable domain is DGGITQSPKYLFRKEGQNVTLSCEQNLNHDAMYWYRQDPGQGLRLIYYSQIVNDFQKGDIAEGYSVSREKKESFPLTVTSAQKNPTAFYLCATLGSLGTGELFFGEGSRLTVL.

The V gene is TRBV19, the J gene TRBJ1-6; 8 bases match TRBD1. There are 14 residues in the CDR3. Trimming took 4 bases from V and 7 from J; bases not matched to a gene: 3. Germline-derived CDR1 and CDR2 are LNHDA and SQIVND (reference sequence). The CDR3 nucleotides are TGTGCCAGTAGTAACAGGGGGGAAAATTCACCCCTCCACTTT. Residues: CASSNRGENSPLHF.

This chain joins TRBV15 and TRBJ2-3, with 7 bases matching TRBD2. J gave up 5 bases and V 5 bases, and 4 bases lay outside the gene matches. Looked up from germline, CDR1 is LNHNV and CDR2 is YYDKDF (reference sequence). The CDR3 spans 13 residues. The CDR3 bases are TGTGCCACCAGCGGGGGAGGGGTAGATACGCAGTATTTT. Protein sequence: CATSGGGVDTQYF.

This clone was found once. The J gene is TRBJ2-7, the V gene TRBV7-7; tentatively, D is TRBD2 (6 bases). CDR1 and CDR2 from the germline V gene are SSHAT and FNYEAQ (reference sequence). This CDR3 has 12 residues. V lost 5 bases and J lost 5, with 10 bases in between. CDR3 nucleotide sequence: TGTGCCAGCAGCCCTGGCGGGGACGAGCAGTACTTC. It specifies CASSPGGDEQYF.

This rearrangement joins TRBV19 to TRBJ1-1; 9 bases fit TRBD1. V shed 5 bases and J 5 bases; nucleotides not matched to a gene: 15. CDR3 length: 17 residues. Germline CDR1 reads LNHDA; CDR2 reads SQIVND (reference sequence). Here the CDR3 DNA reads TGTGCCAGTAGTCCAACGGGACAGGGATTCTGGGGGACTGAAGCTTTCTTT. Encoded protein: CASSPTGQGFWGTEAFF.

The chain carries TRBV3-1 (or the pseudogene TRBV3-2) and TRBJ2-5; TRBD2 matches 9 bases. The CDR3 loop spans 15 amino acids. Germline V gene lookup returns CDR1 LGHDT and CDR2 YNNKEL (reference sequence). V lost 8 bases, J lost 1 base, and 8 bases stayed unmatched. CDR3 residues: CASAIWRGGQETQYF. DNA for the CDR3: TGTGCCAGCGCAATCTGGCGGGGGGGCCAAGAGACCCAGTACTTC.

This chain links TRBV7-2 with TRBJ2-2; D is unresolved. The germline gives CDR1 SGHTA, CDR2 FQGNSA. V lost 5 bases, J lost 1 base, and 11 bases lay in between. CDR3 size: 15 residues. CDR3 in DNA: TGTGCCAGCAGCACTTGGACCAAGAACACCGGGGAGCTGTTTTTT. This encodes CASSTWTKNTGELFF.

J is TRBJ1-2 and V is TRBV5-1; 8 nucleotides match TRBD1. After removal of 4 bases from V and 8 bases from J, the junction contained 13 bases not matched to a gene. This CDR3 is built from 15 residues. The germline CDR1 and CDR2 sequences are SGHRS and YFSETQ. The CDR3 sequence: CASSRTRLGQDGYTF. Written as DNA, the CDR3 is TGCGCCAGCAGCAGGACGCGCCTGGGACAGGACGGCTACACCTTC.

The gene calls are TRBV6-1 and TRBJ1-3; unclear D gene. Germline V lookup: CDR1 MNHNS, CDR2 SASEGT. The CDR3 extends over 16 amino acids. V lost 2 bases and J lost 0, with 11 bases in between. CDR3 sequence (DNA): TGTGCCAGCAGTGAATTAGGGCCGAGCTCTGGAAACACCATATATTTT. It is translated as CASSELGPSSGNTIYF.

V usage is TRBV6-7 and J usage is TRBJ2-7; TRBD1 matches at 10 bases. TRBV6-7 is an ORF, and what it does is uncertain. The CDR3 loop spans 17 amino acids. J lost 7 bases, V lost 0 bases, and 12 bases had no gene match. The CDR3 bases are TGTGCCAGCAGTTACTCGACAGGGGGCGGGGGCAGGGAGGAGCAGTACTTC. This codes for CASSYSTGGGGREEQYF.

The chain has TRBV5-1 and TRBJ1-4; D remains ambiguous. V lost 4 bases and J lost 2, with 9 bases in between. The germline gives CDR1 SGHRS, CDR2 YFSETQ. The CDR3 consists of 14 residues. The chain's CDR3 is CASSEQVTNEKLFF. CDR3 nucleotides: TGCGCCAGCAGCGAGCAGGTGACTAATGAAAAACTGTTTTTT.